The rows below give T cell receptor beta chains drawn from one sample of a study of blood T cell repertoires in COVID-19. The data were produced by immunoSEQ multiplex PCR, yet TCRdb's version contains in-frame clones alone and is incomplete. The table has around 380,000 clones, approximately 89% seen once. The sequencing input was PBMCs or T cells enriched from blood (not recorded which). The receptors shown here come from a man aged 25-40 years who had recovered from COVID-19. CDR3s include the opening cysteine and the closing phenylalanine or tryptophan. The order of the fields is clone size, J gene, V gene, D gene, CDR3 protein, CDR3 DNA. The D gene is left open where the match is weak. Not every row has a clone size; where given, it reads once, few, many or a size class.

.	TRBJ1-4	TRBV2	.	CASSAVNEKLFF	TGTGCCAGCAGTGCAGTCAATGAAAAACTGTTTTTT
.	TRBJ2-7	TRBV5-6	.	CASSLGTFEQYF	TGTGCCAGCAGCTTGGGAACATTCGAGCAGTACTTC
.	TRBJ1-3	TRBV28	.	CASSLSSPRGSYF	TGTGCCAGCAGTTTATCGTCTCCCAGGGGATCGTATTTT
.	TRBJ1-3	TRBV28	.	CASLTGGGGNTIYF	TGTGCCAGCCTTACCGGGGGAGGTGGAAACACCATATATTTT
.	TRBJ2-2	TRBV4-1	.	CASSGPGEFTGELFF	TGCGCCAGCAGCGGACCCGGGGAGTTCACCGGGGAGCTGTTTTTT
.	TRBJ2-7	TRBV3-1/TRBV3-2	.	CASSQSYGINYEQYF	TGTGCCAGCAGCCAAAGTTACGGGATCAACTACGAGCAGTACTTC
once	TRBJ2-5	TRBV7-2	TRBD2	CASSLGGSKETQYF	TGTGCCAGCAGCTTAGGCGGGAGCAAAGAGACCCAGTACTTC
.	TRBJ2-5	TRBV4-1	.	CASSQDGAFGETQYF	TGCGCCAGCAGCCAAGATGGGGCTTTTGGGGAGACCCAGTACTTC
.	TRBJ2-5	TRBV18	TRBD2	CASSLGLAQETQYF	TGTGCCAGCTCACTGGGACTAGCCCAAGAGACCCAGTACTTC
.	TRBJ1-2	TRBV9	.	CANNDRRSASRGYTF	TGTGCCAACAATGACAGGAGATCCGCTTCGAGGGGCTACACCTTC
.	TRBJ1-2	TRBV5-1	TRBD1	CASGLRDRTYTF	TGCGCCAGCGGTCTTAGGGACAGGACCTACACCTTC
.	TRBJ1-2	TRBV2	.	CASSGAENYGYTF	TGTGCCAGCAGTGGAGCAGAGAACTATGGCTACACCTTC
few	TRBJ2-3	TRBV11-2	TRBD2	CASSRRTSATDTQYF	TGTGCCAGCAGCAGGAGGACTAGCGCCACAGATACGCAGTATTTT
.	TRBJ1-2	TRBV5-1	.	CASTVRQGADYGYTF	TGCGCCAGCACGGTCAGGCAGGGCGCTGACTATGGCTACACCTTC
once	TRBJ2-3	TRBV11-2	.	CASSRGQRTDTQYF	TGTGCCAGCAGCCGTGGACAGAGGACAGATACGCAGTATTTT
once	TRBJ1-4	TRBV4-3	TRBD1	CASSRNYQGARNEKLFF	TGCGCCAGCAGCCGTAATTACCAGGGGGCCCGTAATGAAAAACTGTTTTTT
.	TRBJ2-7	TRBV3-1/TRBV3-2	TRBD1	CASSQPDRIDEQYF	TGTGCCAGCAGCCAACCGGACAGGATAGACGAGCAGTACTTC
.	TRBJ2-7	TRBV5-1	.	CASSLVPQATYEQYF	TGCGCCAGCAGCTTGGTACCTCAGGCAACCTACGAGCAGTACTTC
.	TRBJ1-5	TRBV6-2/TRBV6-3	.	CASSLRTGGPQPQHF	TGTGCCAGCAGTTTAAGGACGGGGGGCCCTCAGCCCCAGCATTTT
.	TRBJ1-2	TRBV11-2	TRBD1	CASSGTVFYGYTF	TGTGCCAGCAGCGGGACAGTCTTCTATGGCTACACCTTC
.	TRBJ1-5	TRBV6-4	.	CASSDEGGQPQHF	TGTGCCAGCAGTGACGAGGGCGGGCAGCCCCAGCATTTT
.	TRBJ1-5	TRBV5-4	TRBD1	CASSAGQGDNQPQHF	TGTGCCAGCAGCGCGGGACAGGGAGACAATCAGCCCCAGCATTTT
once	TRBJ1-3	TRBV7-2	.	CASSLPGTGNTIYF	TGTGCCAGCAGCTTACCGGGAACCGGAAACACCATATATTTT
.	TRBJ1-3	TRBV4-2	TRBD1	CASSQDDRGAGNTIYF	TGTGCCAGCAGCCAAGACGACAGGGGGGCTGGAAACACCATATATTTT
once	TRBJ2-3	TRBV19	.	CASSFRPTDTQYF	TGTGCCAGTAGCTTTCGTCCCACAGATACGCAGTATTTT
.	TRBJ1-2	TRBV7-9	.	CASSPGVIYGYTF	TGTGCCAGCAGTCCCGGGGTAATCTATGGCTACACCTTC
.	TRBJ2-1	TRBV19	.	CASSIVRGARLRSYNEQFF	TGTGCCAGTAGTATCGTCCGGGGGGCCCGCCTACGTTCCTACAATGAGCAGTTCTTC
.	TRBJ2-2	TRBV7-9	TRBD1	CASIPGTGDTGELFF	TGTGCCAGCATCCCCGGGACAGGGGACACCGGGGAGCTGTTTTTT